This entry lists 17 T cell receptor beta chains sequenced from one sample in a study of blood T cell repertoires in COVID-19. The method was immunoSEQ multiplex PCR; TCRdb's version includes in-frame clones alone and lacks a portion of them. The sample consists of about 270,000 clones, around 90% of them appearing once. Sequencing was done on a sample of PBMCs or T cells enriched from blood (not recorded which). These receptors were collected from a woman in her fifties or sixties who had recovered from COVID-19.

The rearrangement uses TRBV9 and TRBJ2-1; 8 nucleotides agree with TRBD2. Germline loops: CDR1 SGDLS, CDR2 YYNGEE. This CDR3 is built from 14 residues. V lost 0 bases to trimming and J lost 10 bases; unmatched junction nucleotides: 6. DNA of the CDR3: TGTGCCAGCAGCGTAGCATCACGGGAGGGGGAGCAGTTCTTC. Protein: CASSVASREGEQFF.

The chain uses TRBV20-1 and TRBJ1-2, with no clear D. Looked up from germline, CDR1 is DFQATT and CDR2 is SNEGSKA (reference sequence). The CDR3 totals 11 residues. V gave up 3 bases and J gave up 8 bases, with 10 bases separating them. In DNA, the CDR3 is TGCAGTGCTAGCCGGTGGGCGGGCTACACCTTC. This encodes CSASRWAGYTF.

This clone came up a few times. The chain is built from TRBV28 and TRBJ1-5, with D possibly being TRBD1 (5 bases). Germline values: CDR1 MDHEN, CDR2 SYDVKM. The CDR3 loop spans 17 amino acids. Trimming left V 3 bases short and J 2 bases short, with 17 bases between. The CDR3 protein is CASSFGPGRGGNQPQHF. The CDR3, as DNA: TGTGCCAGCAGTTTTGGCCCGGGGAGGGGTGGCAATCAGCCCCAGCATTTT.

The V and J genes are TRBV30 and TRBJ1-2, with D possibly being TRBD1 (5 bases). CDR3 length: 13 amino acids. Trimming shortened V by 2 bases and J by 8 bases, and 15 bases separated the two germline ends. CDR1 and CDR2 from the germline V gene are GTSNPN and SVGIG (reference sequence). The CDR3 sequence is CAWSLKPGLGYTF. The CDR3 nucleotides are TGTGCCTGGAGTCTAAAGCCGGGACTCGGCTACACCTTC.

This chain joins TRBV6-5 and TRBJ1-5; D is unresolved. The CDR3 runs to 15 residues. Trimming took 6 bases from V and 0 from J, leaving 12 bases between them. The germline CDR1 and CDR2 sequences are MNHEY and SVGAGI. CDR3 sequence: CASRYGRNSNQPQHF. CDR3 DNA: TGTGCCAGCAGGTACGGGAGGAATAGCAATCAGCCCCAGCATTTT.

This chain joins TRBV7-2 and TRBJ1-3; D might be TRBD1 (5 bases). Trimming removed 1 base from V and 4 bases from J, with 11 bases in between. Germline-derived CDR1 and CDR2 are SGHTA and FQGNSA. The CDR3 spans 15 residues. The CDR3 protein is CASSLDRRTGNTIYF. CDR3 nucleotides: TGTGCCAGCAGCTTAGACAGGCGTACAGGAAACACCATATATTTT.

This chain connects TRBV18 to TRBJ2-1, with 7 bases that match TRBD2. Per germline, CDR1 KGHSH and CDR2 LQKENI. The CDR3 extends over 14 amino acids. V gave up 3 bases and J gave up 6 bases; unmatched junction bases: 5. The CDR3: CASSPYRGVNEQFF. The CDR3 DNA reads TGTGCCAGCTCACCCTACCGGGGGGTCAATGAGCAGTTCTTC.

This clone was seen only a few times. The rearrangement uses TRBV2 and TRBJ1-1; 9 bases are a match to TRBD1. The germline V gene has CDR1 SNHLY and CDR2 FYNNEI. V lost 3 bases, J lost 7 bases, and 15 bases stayed unmatched. This CDR3 has 17 amino acids. The CDR3 sequence is CASSDSSVTGGQIEAFF. In nucleotides, the CDR3 is TGTGCCAGCAGTGATTCGAGTGTAACAGGGGGCCAGATTGAAGCTTTCTTT.

Here the CDR3 DNA reads TGTGCCAGCAGCTTGAGTGGGCCGGAGGGAGGAAAACTGTTTTTT. Residues: CASSLSGPEGGKLFF. This chain connects TRBV11-2 to TRBJ1-4; D remains unclear. This CDR3 has 15 amino acids. CDR1 and CDR2 (germline): SGHAT, FQNNGV. V was pared by 3 bases and J by 10 bases, with 18 bases between. The full variable domain, its missing parts supplied by reference TRBV11-2 and TRBJ1-4, is EAGVAQSPRYKIIEKRQSVAFWCNPISGHATLYWYQQILGQGPKLLIQFQNNGVVDDSQLPKDRFSAERLKGVDSTLKIQPAKLEDSAVYLCASSLSGPEGGKLFFGSGTQLSVL.

The rearrangement uses TRBV24-1 and TRBJ2-5; tentative D call: TRBD1 (6 bases). V was clipped by 8 bases and J by 5 bases, with 14 bases between them. This CDR3 is 13 amino acids long. Germline lookup yields CDR1 KGHDR and CDR2 SFDVKD. CDR3 DNA: TGTGCCACCAAGGCAGGGGCCGTGGAGACCCAGTACTTC. Amino acids: CATKAGAVETQYF.

This sequence joins TRBV6-5 and TRBJ2-2, with D uncertain. Germline CDR1 reads MNHEY; CDR2 reads SVGAGI. The ends were cut back, 6 bases at V and 4 bases at J, with 12 bases in the middle. The CDR3 sequence is 14 residues long. In DNA form, the CDR3 reads TGTGCCAGCAGGCCAGGCCAGACCACCGGGGAGCTGTTTTTT. Encoded protein: CASRPGQTTGELFF.

This clone was seen a few times. The chain recombines TRBV19 with TRBJ1-2; the match to TRBD1 covers 8 bases. This CDR3 has 16 residues. Germline CDR1 reads LNHDA; CDR2 reads SQIVND (reference sequence). V lost 3 bases to trimming and J lost 2 bases; unmatched junction nucleotides: 8. The DNA for the CDR3 is TGTGCCAGTAGTATGGGACAGGCCAGCCAGAACTATGGCTACACCTTC. As protein: CASSMGQASQNYGYTF.

V and J are TRBV6-5 and TRBJ2-3, with 7 bases that match TRBD2. Germline lookup yields CDR1 MNHEY and CDR2 SVGAGI. J lost 2 bases, V lost 4 bases, and 9 bases had no gene match. The CDR3 extends over 16 amino acids. The CDR3 region is CASSSRPSGSTDTQYF. The CDR3, as DNA: TGTGCCAGCAGTTCCAGACCTAGCGGATCCACAGATACGCAGTATTTT.

The chain uses TRBV28 and TRBJ2-7; 9 bases map to TRBD1. The CDR3 length is 15 residues. Trimming took 6 bases from V and 2 from J; bases not matched to a gene: 8. Germline V gene sequence: CDR1 MDHEN, CDR2 SYDVKM. This CDR3 reads CASSLGQGNPYEQYF. The DNA of the CDR3 is TGTGCCAGCAGCCTCGGACAGGGGAACCCCTACGAGCAGTACTTC. The whole variable domain, remainder taken from reference TRBV28 and TRBJ2-7, is DVKVTQSSRYLVKRTGEKVFLECVQDMDHENMFWYRQDPGLGLRLIYFSYDVKMKEKGDIPEGYSVSREKKERFSLILESASTNQTSMYLCASSLGQGNPYEQYFGPGTRLTVT.

In this sample, this clone turned up a few times. The chain links TRBV4-2 to TRBJ1-5; TRBD1 agrees at 7 bases. V dropped 2 bases and J dropped 1; count of bases not matched to a gene: 2. Germline V gives CDR1 LGHNA, CDR2 YNFKEQ. CDR3 size: 15 residues. As DNA, the CDR3 is TGTGCCAGCAGCCAATGGGACAGAAGCAATCAGCCCCAGCATTTT. Translated: CASSQWDRSNQPQHF.

The chain uses TRBV5-1 and TRBJ2-7, with 11 bases identical to TRBD2. Trimming at V came to 4 bases and at J to 0 bases, leaving 6 bases not matched to a gene. CDR3 length: 16 amino acids. CDR1 and CDR2 (germline): SGHRS, YFSETQ. The CDR3 DNA sequence: TGCGCCAGCAGCATAATGACTAGCGGGAACTCCTACGAGCAGTACTTC. It specifies CASSIMTSGNSYEQYF.

The chain is built from TRBV11-2 and TRBJ1-2, with D unclear. V lost 1 base to trimming and J lost 7 bases, with 13 bases between them. CDR1 is SGHAT and CDR2 is FQNNGV in the germline V gene. The CDR3 totals 14 residues. The DNA of the CDR3 is TGTGCCAGCAGCTTAGGGTCTGATCGGGGTGGCTACACCTTC. Protein product: CASSLGSDRGGYTF.